The clone carrying this T cell receptor (beta chain) has just one count. The antigen is unknown. The genomic DNA of each subset was split evenly across several immunoSEQ plates. The repertoire was sequenced with immunoSEQ multiplex PCR; TCRdb's copy has only in-frame clones and lacks some. Of more than 2,000,000 clones listed, about 92% are singletons. The sample comes from a study of shared clonotypes between healthy human individuals. Whole-study context: CD8 memory received one plate per donor, CD8 naive two, CD4 memory three and CD4 naive three.

CDR3 length equals 20 residues. J gave up 0 bases and V 0 bases, and 10 bases lay outside the gene matches. Germline CDR1 KGHSH, CDR2 LQKENI. The study, taken as a whole, reports: As a rule, naive subsets had a larger estimated richness than memory subsets. Across a handful of donors, naive CD4 shared roughly 5%, naive CD8 less than 4%, memory CD4 roughly 2.1%, memory CD8 0.4% to 0.5%.

The TCR was taken from a young man in good health. This chain links TRBV18 with TRBJ2-6, with 8 nucleotides matching TRBD2. The sequenced sample was naive CD4+ T cells sorted from blood. Subset noted: CD45RA+ positively selected. The CDR3 nucleotides are TGTGCCAGCTCACCACCCTCCCGGCGGGGGGCCATCTCTGGGGCCAACGTCCTGACTTTC. This encodes CASSPPSRRGAISGANVLTF. Using reference TRBV18 and TRBJ2-6 for the parts outside the CDR3, the full variable domain is NAGVMQNPRHLVRRRGQEARLRCSPMKGHSHVYWYRQLPEEGLKFMVYLQKENIIDESGMPKERFSAEFPKEGPSILRIQQVVRGDSAAYFCASSPPSRRGAISGANVLTFGAGSRLTVL.